Below are 24 T cell receptor beta chains sequenced from a single sample in a study of graft-versus-host responses after intestinal transplantation. Measured with immunoSEQ multiplex PCR; TCRdb has only the in-frame clones, and not every one. The sample records around 20,000 clones, approximately 90% being singletons. The specimen was PBMCs, collected 350 to 400 days after transplant. Receptors originate from a human patient who received an intestinal transplant, so some T cells may come from the graft donor.

The chain couples TRBV28 to TRBJ2-7; 10 nucleotides match TRBD1. The CDR3 extends over 21 amino acids. The V and J ends lost 4 bases and 2 bases, in that order; junction bases with no gene match: 23. Germline CDR1 is MDHEN and CDR2 is SYDVKM. The CDR3 DNA follows: TGTGCCAGCAGTTGGGCGTTGGGTTGGGTTCCGCTGGGACAGGGGACCTACGAGCAGTACTTC. This gives the protein CASSWALGWVPLGQGTYEQYF. The whole variable domain, filled in from reference TRBV28 and TRBJ2-7, reads DVKVTQSSRYLVKRTGEKVFLECVQDMDHENMFWYRQDPGLGLRLIYFSYDVKMKEKGDIPEGYSVSREKKERFSLILESASTNQTSMYLCASSWALGWVPLGQGTYEQYFGPGTRLTVT.

This chain uses TRBV14 with TRBJ1-1; D may be TRBD1 (6 bases). Germline lookup yields CDR1 SGHDN and CDR2 FVKESK. The CDR3 is 14 residues long. Deletions cut 3 bases from V and 5 bases from J, with 13 bases between. The CDR3 is CASSQENRETEAFF. The DNA for the CDR3 is TGTGCCAGCAGCCAGGAAAACAGGGAAACTGAAGCTTTCTTT. The entire variable domain, with the rest obtained from reference TRBV14 and TRBJ1-1, is as follows: EAGVTQFPSHSVIEKGQTVTLRCDPISGHDNLYWYRRVMGKEIKFLLHFVKESKQDESGMPNNRFLAERTGGTYSTLKVQPAELEDSGVYFCASSQENRETEAFFGQGTRLTVV.

This chain links TRBV6-5 with TRBJ1-1; D remains unclear. Germline assignment: CDR1 MNHEY and CDR2 SVGAGI. The CDR3 sequence is 12 residues long. The V gene lost 5 bases and the J gene lost 7 bases, with 11 bases spanning the gap. CDR3 nucleotide sequence: TGTGCCAGCAGTCCCCGGGCAGGTGAAGCTTTCTTT. It encodes CASSPRAGEAFF.

Only one count was recorded for this clone. The V call is TRBV13, the J call TRBJ2-7; D ambiguous. Trimming removed 5 bases at V and 1 base at J, with 9 bases between. The CDR3 consists of 13 residues. Germline loops: CDR1 PRHDT, CDR2 FYEKMQ (reference sequence). Written as DNA, the CDR3 is TGTGCCAGCAGCCGTGGCTATTCCTACGAGCAGTACTTC. It codes for CASSRGYSYEQYF.

The CDR3 sequence: CASSYGGTAYYEQYF. The CDR3 DNA sequence: TGTGCCAGCAGTTACGGGGGGACAGCTTACTACGAGCAGTACTTC. The chain links TRBV6-5 to TRBJ2-7; the D gene is possibly TRBD1 (7 bases). V was pared by 2 bases and J by 3 bases, with 14 bases between. There are 15 residues in the CDR3. CDR1 MNHEY and CDR2 SVGAGI come from the germline V gene.

The chain couples TRBV10-3 to TRBJ2-2, with TRBD2 matching 8 bases. Germline-derived CDR1 and CDR2 are ENHRY and SYGVKD. V was clipped by 9 bases and J by 0 bases; unmatched bases: 0. This CDR3 has 13 residues. CDR3 bases: TGTGCCATAGCGGGAGCGAACACCGGGGAGCTGTTTTTT. Its protein is CAIAGANTGELFF.

The rearrangement uses TRBV9 and TRBJ1-2; 9 nucleotides match TRBD1. The germline CDR1 and CDR2 sequences are SGDLS and YYNGEE. Trimming at V came to 4 bases and at J to 8 bases, leaving 6 bases not matched to a gene. The CDR3 totals 13 residues. The CDR3 here is CASSPTGGGGYTF. CDR3 DNA: TGTGCCAGCAGCCCAACAGGGGGCGGGGGCTACACCTTC.

V is TRBV5-3 and J is TRBJ1-1; tentative D call: TRBD1 (5 bases). TRBV5-3 is annotated as an ORF whose role is uncertain. V was pared by 5 bases and J by 1 base, with 21 bases between. The CDR3 contains 17 residues. The CDR3 is CARRRGVVPTTNTEAFF. The DNA for the CDR3 is TGTGCCAGAAGACGAGGGGTAGTCCCCACGACGAACACTGAAGCTTTCTTT.

The V call is TRBV2, the J call TRBJ1-3, with unresolved D. Germline V gives CDR1 SNHLY, CDR2 FYNNEI. This CDR3 has 16 residues. The V gene lost 0 bases and the J gene lost 0 bases, with 9 bases spanning the gap. CDR3 amino acids: CASSEAYPGSGNTIYF. The CDR3 nucleotides read TGTGCCAGCAGTGAAGCGTATCCCGGCTCTGGAAACACCATATATTTT.

The rearrangement links TRBV2 to TRBJ2-7; 9 positions match TRBD2. J was trimmed by 0 bases and V by 10 bases; bases with no gene match: 10. CDR1 and CDR2 from the germline V gene are SNHLY and FYNNEI. This CDR3 spans 15 amino acids. The CDR3 is CAITPSGRTSYEQYF. CDR3 DNA sequence: TGTGCCATCACTCCGAGCGGGAGGACCTCCTACGAGCAGTACTTC.

The V call is TRBV7-6, the J call TRBJ2-5; no reliable D call. This CDR3 comprises 15 residues. Germline lookup yields CDR1 SGHVS and CDR2 FNYEAQ. Trimming removed 5 bases from V and 3 bases from J, with 16 bases in between. CDR3 amino acids: CASSPPAVEKETQYF. CDR3 DNA: TGTGCCAGCAGCCCCCCCGCCGTGGAGAAAGAGACCCAGTACTTC.

This chain links TRBV4-1 with TRBJ1-4; D remains ambiguous. This CDR3 comprises 18 residues. Germline values: CDR1 MGHRA, CDR2 YSYEKL. V was clipped by 0 bases and J by 4 bases, with 18 bases between them. DNA of the CDR3: TGCGCCAGCAGCCAAGAACTTTTGGGAGGCCTCGGTAATGAAAAACTGTTTTTT. Residues: CASSQELLGGLGNEKLFF.

The chain uses TRBV6-1 and TRBJ1-2, with TRBD1 as a possible D gene (5 bases). Per the germline V gene, CDR1 is MNHNS and CDR2 is SASEGT. The length of the CDR3 is 15 residues. This CDR3 reads CAATPGTTRDYGYTF. The CDR3 nucleotides read TGTGCAGCAACTCCAGGGACCACCAGGGACTATGGCTACACCTTC.

The chain's CDR3 is CAWSLSSVSTDTQYF. CDR3 DNA sequence: TGTGCCTGGAGCCTTTCTAGCGTTAGCACAGATACGCAGTATTTT. This sequence joins TRBV30 and TRBJ2-3; D is possibly TRBD2 (6 bases). The CDR3 is 15 residues long. Trimming took off 3 bases at V and 0 bases at J, with 13 bases between the two ends. CDR1 and CDR2 from the germline V gene are GTSNPN and SVGIG (reference sequence).

This chain connects TRBV6-5 to TRBJ2-2; D is undetermined. CDR1 is MNHEY, CDR2 SVGAGI, per germline. The ends were cut back, 0 bases at V and 4 bases at J, with 9 bases in the middle. The CDR3 is 15 amino acids. The CDR3 DNA reads TGTGCCAGCAGTTACTCGACGGAATCCACCGGGGAGCTGTTTTTT. This gives the protein CASSYSTESTGELFF.

The genes are TRBV7-9 and TRBJ2-1; tentative D call: TRBD2 (5 bases). This CDR3 comprises 19 residues. Germline loops: CDR1 SEHNR, CDR2 FQNEAQ (reference sequence). The V end was cut by 2 bases, the J end by 6 bases, with 26 bases between. The CDR3 region has the DNA TGTGCCAGCAGCTTAAACCCCCCGGGGTGCCTAGTGATAGGCAATGAGCAGTTCTTC. Protein: CASSLNPPGCLVIGNEQFF.

This rearrangement joins TRBV7-9 to TRBJ1-2; a weak D match, TRBD1 (6 bases). V lost 2 bases to trimming and J lost 4 bases, with 11 bases between them. The CDR3 runs 14 residues. CDR1 is SEHNR, CDR2 FQNEAQ, per germline (reference sequence). In nucleotides, the CDR3 is TGTGCCAGCAGCTTATCCGGGGGGGCCTATGGCTACACCTTC. As protein: CASSLSGGAYGYTF.

The chain carries TRBV19 and TRBJ1-2; TRBD1 matches at 8 bases. The CDR3 runs 16 residues. V dropped 2 bases and J dropped 4; count of bases not matched to a gene: 9. Germline lookup yields CDR1 LNHDA and CDR2 SQIVND (reference sequence). The CDR3 DNA reads as TGTGCCAGTAGTATAAACTCCGGGACAGGCCGCTATGGCTACACCTTC. Its protein is CASSINSGTGRYGYTF. Together with reference TRBV19 and TRBJ1-2, the CDR3 gives the full variable domain: DGGITQSPKYLFRKEGQNVTLSCEQNLNHDAMYWYRQDPGQGLRLIYYSQIVNDFQKGDIAEGYSVSREKKESFPLTVTSAQKNPTAFYLCASSINSGTGRYGYTFGSGTRLTVV.

The chain couples TRBV6-6 to TRBJ1-2, with D unresolved. CDR1 and CDR2 from the germline V gene are MNHNY and SVGAGI (reference sequence). The CDR3 runs 14 residues. V dropped 6 bases and J dropped 6 bases, with 17 bases sitting between them. The CDR3 coding sequence is TGTGCCAGCAGAGCGGACCTGTGGATAGATGGCTACACCTTC. It encodes CASRADLWIDGYTF.

CDR3: CASSQDSGANGYTF. The CDR3 DNA sequence: TGTGCCAGCAGCCAAGATTCAGGGGCCAATGGCTACACCTTC. The chain combines TRBV14 with TRBJ1-2, with TRBD1 as a possible D gene (6 bases). CDR1 is SGHDN, CDR2 FVKESK, per germline. V dropped 0 bases and J dropped 6 bases, with 11 bases sitting between them. This CDR3 is built from 14 residues. The full variable domain, its missing parts supplied by reference TRBV14 and TRBJ1-2, is EAGVTQFPSHSVIEKGQTVTLRCDPISGHDNLYWYRRVMGKEIKFLLHFVKESKQDESGMPNNRFLAERTGGTYSTLKVQPAELEDSGVYFCASSQDSGANGYTFGSGTRLTVV.

The chain joins TRBV29-1 to TRBJ2-1; unclear D gene. There are 11 residues in the CDR3. Germline CDR1 reads SQVTM; CDR2 reads ANQGSEA. CDR3 sequence reads: CRRRLANEQFF. The CDR3 DNA reads as TGCAGGAGAAGGCTGGCGAATGAGCAGTTCTTC.

This clone was detected a few times. The V gene is TRBV5-6, the J gene TRBJ1-3; D not certain. V dropped 0 bases and J dropped 4 bases, with 2 bases sitting between them. This CDR3 contains 12 residues. CDR1 and CDR2 from the germline V gene are SGHDT and YYEEEE. The CDR3 nucleotides are TGTGCCAGCAGCTTGGCAGGAAACACCATATATTTT. This gives the protein CASSLAGNTIYF.

The CDR3 DNA reads as TGCGCCAGCGGGGGACTAGATCCCTACAATGAGCAGTTCTTC. Its protein is CASGGLDPYNEQFF. The V call is TRBV10-2, the J call TRBJ2-1; 8 bases are a match to TRBD2. The CDR3 spans 14 residues. Germline V gene lookup returns CDR1 WSHSY and CDR2 SAAADI. The junction had 5 bases not matched to a gene; V was cut back by 8 bases and J by 2 bases.

The chain recombines TRBV2 with TRBJ2-2; tentative D call: TRBD2 (5 bases). The CDR3 loop spans 12 amino acids. Germline V gives CDR1 SNHLY, CDR2 FYNNEI. V was shortened by 10 bases and J by 5 bases, with 11 bases between the two germline ends. This chain's CDR3 is CAIAGVTGELFF. The CDR3 DNA sequence: TGTGCCATCGCCGGGGTGACCGGGGAGCTGTTTTTT.